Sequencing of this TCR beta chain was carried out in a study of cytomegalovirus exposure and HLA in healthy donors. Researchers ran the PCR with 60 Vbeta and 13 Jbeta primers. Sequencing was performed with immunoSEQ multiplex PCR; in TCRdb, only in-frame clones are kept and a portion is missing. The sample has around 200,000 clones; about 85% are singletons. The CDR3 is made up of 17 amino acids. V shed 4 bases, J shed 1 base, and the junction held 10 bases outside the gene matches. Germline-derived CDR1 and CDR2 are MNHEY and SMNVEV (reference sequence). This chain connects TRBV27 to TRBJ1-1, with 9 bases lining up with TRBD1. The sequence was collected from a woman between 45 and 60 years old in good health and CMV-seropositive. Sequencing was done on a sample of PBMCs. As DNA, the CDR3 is TGTGCCAGCAGTTCGTACGGGACAGGGATTGCGAACACTGAAGCTTTCTTT. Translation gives CASSSYGTGIANTEAFF.